The sequence of this T cell receptor (beta chain) was determined in a study of identical twins' blood T cells. The sample holds many counts of this clonotype. A previously described protocol, modified, built RNA-based TCR cDNA libraries. A single record per CDR3 protein comes from TCRdb applying MiXCR to the 5' RACE reads. In the table there are 350,000 to 450,000 distinct CDR3 sequences, around 30% of which are singletons. Three pairs of healthy female monozygous twins were the donors. Sequenced sample: PBMCs. This clonotype was obtained from a woman aged 18 to 55 in good health.

The CDR3, as DNA: TGTGCCAGCTCAGGACAGGGGTTCAATCAGCCCCAGCATTTT. Translated: CASSGQGFNQPQHF. The chain recombines TRBV18 with TRBJ1-5, with 9 bases fitting TRBD1. The trim removed 5 bases at V and 3 bases at J, leaving 2 bases unmatched. The CDR3 totals 14 residues. CDR1 and CDR2 (germline): KGHSH, LQKENI.